This is a list of T cell receptor beta chains from one sample in a study of blood T cell repertoires in COVID-19. Repertoires were generated with immunoSEQ multiplex PCR, while TCRdb's copy carries only in-frame clones and drops some. This sample has roughly 250,000 clones, with more than 80% found just once. Sequenced input: peripheral blood. The receptors originated from a woman aged 40 to 49 with acute or convalescent COVID-19. CDR3s include the opening cysteine and the closing phenylalanine or tryptophan. Each record gives: V gene, J gene, D gene, clone size, CDR3 DNA, CDR3 protein. D genes are given only for firm matches. Clone sizes are given selectively: once, few, many, or a class where the clone is expanded.

v_gene: TRBV7-2
j_gene: TRBJ2-1
d_gene: .
abundance: .
CDR3nt: TGTGCCAGCAGCTTCGACAACAAAAATGAGCAGTTCTTC
CDR3aa: CASSFDNKNEQFF

v_gene: TRBV29-1
j_gene: TRBJ2-5
d_gene: .
abundance: few
CDR3nt: TGCAGCGTTGCAGGGATTGTGGAGACCCAGTACTTC
CDR3aa: CSVAGIVETQYF

v_gene: TRBV19
j_gene: TRBJ2-1
d_gene: .
abundance: few
CDR3nt: TGTGCCAGTAGTATTTCCTTGGGGCCCCGAGCGTCCTACAATGAGCAGTTCTTC
CDR3aa: CASSISLGPRASYNEQFF

v_gene: TRBV4-1
j_gene: TRBJ2-1
d_gene: TRBD2
abundance: .
CDR3nt: TGCGCCAGCAGCCAAGGGGTCACTAGCGCCCACAATGAGCAGTTCTTC
CDR3aa: CASSQGVTSAHNEQFF

v_gene: TRBV3-1/TRBV3-2
j_gene: TRBJ1-2
d_gene: TRBD1
abundance: .
CDR3nt: TGTGCCAGCAGCTCCTGGACAGGTGACTATGGCTACACCTTC
CDR3aa: CASSSWTGDYGYTF

v_gene: TRBV5-1
j_gene: TRBJ2-2
d_gene: .
abundance: .
CDR3nt: TGCGCCAGCAGCTTGTATCCGGGAAGGGACACCGGGGAGCTGTTTTTT
CDR3aa: CASSLYPGRDTGELFF

v_gene: TRBV15
j_gene: TRBJ2-4
d_gene: TRBD2
abundance: .
CDR3nt: TGTGCCACCAGCGTCCGACTAGCGGGGGGAACTCTAGCCAAAAACATTCAGTACTTC
CDR3aa: CATSVRLAGGTLAKNIQYF

v_gene: TRBV11-3
j_gene: TRBJ2-2
d_gene: .
abundance: .
CDR3nt: TGTGCCAGCGGCCAACAGAACACCGGGGAGCTGTTTTTT
CDR3aa: CASGQQNTGELFF

v_gene: TRBV24-1
j_gene: TRBJ1-2
d_gene: TRBD1
abundance: .
CDR3nt: TGTGCCACCAGTGATTGGACAGGGGATGGCTACACCTTC
CDR3aa: CATSDWTGDGYTF

v_gene: TRBV7-6
j_gene: TRBJ2-1
d_gene: TRBD2
abundance: once
CDR3nt: TGTGCCAGCAGCCCGGGGGGGGCAGGAGAGCAGTTCTTC
CDR3aa: CASSPGGAGEQFF

v_gene: TRBV5-6
j_gene: TRBJ1-3
d_gene: .
abundance: .
CDR3nt: TGTGCCAGCAGCTTTTGGCAGGGAGGTGGAAACACCATATATTTT
CDR3aa: CASSFWQGGGNTIYF

v_gene: TRBV21-1
j_gene: TRBJ2-2
d_gene: .
abundance: .
CDR3nt: TGTGCCAGCAGCAAAGATAGGACAGGGGGCGAGGGGGACACCGGGGAGCTGTTTTTT
CDR3aa: CASSKDRTGGEGDTGELFF